Listed here are 26 T cell receptor beta chains from one sample, sequenced in a study of shared clonotypes between healthy human individuals (dated by TCRdb to the early 2020s). Receptor amplification or capture employed the immunoSEQ multiplex PCR assay. The immuneACCESS repertoire file appears here via TCRdb, limited to in-frame rearrangements. These files lack a portion of the clones; in checked studies, under half of the deficit traces to unresolved V genes, and the cause of the others is not known. The sample table lists some 95,000 clones, around 67% of them with a count of one. The ten largest clones capture more than 40% of the sample. Material for sequencing was memory CD8+ T cells sorted from blood. This specimen's cell subset or site label, interpreted: CD45RO+ cells pooled with CCR7-negative TemRA cells. The receptors come from a man between 25 and 39 years old in good health.

The rearrangement joins TRBV7-9 to TRBJ2-7; TRBD2 matches at 8 bases. The J segment lost 5 bases and the V segment lost 5 bases, leaving 11 bases of the junction unmatched. The length of the CDR3 is 15 residues. The germline gives CDR1 SEHNR, CDR2 FQNEAQ (reference sequence). Written as DNA, the CDR3 is TGTGCCAGCAGCGGCTCCCTGGGGCGGGAGGACGAGCAGTACTTC. Translation gives CASSGSLGREDEQYF.

Regarding this clone: Given a much more abundant clone one base away, this may be a read error. Other DNA sequences from this sample encode an identical CDR3 as well. The chain employs TRBV28 and TRBJ2-7; TRBD2 matches 11 bases. Germline V gene sequence: CDR1 MDHEN, CDR2 SYDVKM. Trimming at V came to 2 bases and at J to 1 base, leaving 4 bases not matched to a gene. This CDR3 comprises 16 residues. In DNA, the CDR3 is TGTGCCAGCAGTTTAACTAGCGGGAGTCGGTCCTACGAGCAGTACTTC. This gives the protein CASSLTSGSRSYEQYF.

This clone was detected a few times. The V and J genes are TRBV11-2 and TRBJ2-3; TRBD2 is a possible D gene (5 bases). The ends were cut back, 5 bases at V and 2 bases at J, with 26 bases in the middle. Germline loops: CDR1 SGHAT, CDR2 FQNNGV. This CDR3 contains 19 residues. CDR3 region: CASSNSRAGNMAHTDTQYF. CDR3 in DNA: TGTGCCAGCAGCAACAGTCGGGCCGGGAATATGGCACACACAGATACGCAGTATTTT.

This clone was picked up one time. The J gene is TRBJ2-7, the V gene TRBV5-6; 7 bases align to TRBD2. Germline V CDR1 and CDR2: SGHDT, YYEEEE. The CDR3 totals 14 residues. Trimming at V came to 3 bases and at J to 1 base, leaving 4 bases not matched to a gene. CDR3 loop: CASSSERESYEQYF. Here the CDR3 DNA reads TGTGCCAGCAGCTCCGAGCGGGAATCCTACGAGCAGTACTTC.

This chain uses TRBV7-9 with TRBJ2-7; D possibly corresponds to TRBD2 (6 bases). The V end was cut by 3 bases, the J end by 0 bases, with 9 bases between. The CDR3 loop spans 14 amino acids. Germline loops: CDR1 SEHNR, CDR2 FQNEAQ (reference sequence). CDR3 residues: CASSLISGSYEQYF. In DNA form, the CDR3 reads TGTGCCAGCAGCTTGATTAGCGGCTCCTACGAGCAGTACTTC.

This chain connects TRBV6-5 to TRBJ1-5; D is undetermined. V gave up 6 bases and J gave up 8 bases, with 14 bases separating them. CDR1 and CDR2 (germline): MNHEY, SVGAGI. CDR3 size: 13 residues. CDR3 sequence (DNA): TGTGCCAGCAGCCCCGGCTACGGGGAGCCCCAGCATTTT. Its protein product is CASSPGYGEPQHF.

The chain recombines TRBV5-4 with TRBJ2-7, with 7 bases lining up with TRBD2. The V gene's germline CDR1 is SGHNT and CDR2 YYREEE (reference sequence). The CDR3 spans 14 residues. Trimming took 1 base from V and 0 from J; bases not matched to a gene: 1. The CDR3 DNA reads TGTGCCAGCAGCTTGAGCGGGACCTCCTACGAGCAGTACTTC. Protein sequence: CASSLSGTSYEQYF.

The V call is TRBV7-9, the J call TRBJ1-1; 7 bases line up with TRBD1. The germline V gene has CDR1 SEHNR and CDR2 FQNEAQ (reference sequence). CDR3 size: 15 residues. Trimming took 3 bases from V and 9 from J; bases not matched to a gene: 13. CDR3 sequence reads: CASSFTLDREVKAFF. The DNA for the CDR3 is TGTGCCAGCAGCTTTACACTCGACAGGGAGGTGAAAGCTTTCTTT.

This clone was seen many times. V and J are TRBV6-4 and TRBJ2-1, with D perhaps matching TRBD2 (6 bases). Trimming removed 0 bases from V and 3 bases from J, with 9 bases in between. The CDR3 runs 15 residues. CDR1 is MRHNA, CDR2 SNTAGT, per germline. CDR3 nucleotides: TGTGCCAGCAGTGACTCTAGCGGAGACTACAATGAGCAGTTCTTC. Translation: CASSDSSGDYNEQFF.

The genes are TRBV7-2 and TRBJ2-3; the D call may be TRBD1 or TRBD2 (5 bases each). Between the trimmed V and J ends, which lost 2 bases and 4 bases, there was a span of 10 bases. Germline CDR1 SGHTA, CDR2 FQGNSA. This CDR3 has 14 amino acids. In DNA form, the CDR3 reads TGTGCCAGCAGCTTACAGTCGGGGCCAGATACGCAGTATTTT. Its translation: CASSLQSGPDTQYF.

Written as DNA, the CDR3 is TGTGCCAGCAGTTCTGCGGGAGGCTCTGGGGCCAACGTCCTGACTTTC. It yields the protein CASSSAGGSGANVLTF. V usage is TRBV27 and J usage is TRBJ2-6; 8 nucleotides line up with TRBD2. Germline values: CDR1 MNHEY, CDR2 SMNVEV (reference sequence). J was trimmed by 0 bases and V by 4 bases; bases with no gene match: 2. The CDR3 extends over 16 amino acids.

This clone was seen a single time. The chain recombines TRBV18 with TRBJ1-4; D unresolved. The CDR3 covers 14 residues. With 0 bases removed from V and 8 bases from J, the gap between germline ends came to 10 bases. The germline gives CDR1 KGHSH, CDR2 LQKENI. The CDR3 region has the DNA TGTGCCAGCTCACCACCTGGCCGTATGGAAAAACTGTTTTTT. Its translation is CASSPPGRMEKLFF.

The chain uses TRBV10-2 and TRBJ2-5; D gene uncertain. The DNA end favors TRBJ2-7, so the J call may be wrong. The CDR3 runs to 14 residues. Germline loops: CDR1 WSHSY, CDR2 SAAADI. The CDR3 reads CASSESGSSYEQYF. As DNA, the CDR3 is TGCGCCAGCAGTGAGTCAGGAAGCTCCTACGAGCAGTACTTC.

This clone is labeled as medium-sized. The chain carries TRBV7-9 and TRBJ2-6; 7 bases line up with TRBD2. The CDR3 length is 14 residues. V lost 7 bases and J lost 2; bases outside the gene matches: 2. Germline CDR1 reads SEHNR; CDR2 reads FQNEAQ (reference sequence). The CDR3 sequence: CASTGGAGANVLTF. The CDR3 DNA sequence: TGTGCCAGCACTGGGGGGGCTGGGGCCAACGTCCTGACTTTC. Complete variable domain (other parts from reference TRBV7-9 and TRBJ2-6): DTGVSQNPRHKITKRGQNVTFRCDPISEHNRLYWYRQTLGQGPEFLTYFQNEAQLEKSRLLSDRFSAERPKGSFSTLEIQRTEQGDSAMYLCASTGGAGANVLTFGAGSRLTVL.

The CDR3: CASSSLAGVNEQYF. DNA of the CDR3: TGTGCCAGCAGTTCGCTAGCGGGAGTCAACGAGCAGTACTTC. The chain combines TRBV28 with TRBJ2-7; 10 bases fit TRBD2. The ends lost 4 bases at V and 5 bases at J; junction bases unmatched: 5. CDR1 is MDHEN and CDR2 is SYDVKM in the germline V gene. This CDR3 has 14 residues.

This clone was seen once. The chain joins TRBV9 to TRBJ2-5; perhaps TRBD2 as D (5 bases). The CDR3 consists of 14 residues. Germline CDR1 reads SGDLS; CDR2 reads YYNGEE. Trimming removed 0 bases at V and 4 bases at J, with 10 bases between. This CDR3 reads CASSVGASTETQYF. CDR3 in DNA: TGTGCCAGCAGCGTAGGGGCTAGCACAGAGACCCAGTACTTC. Full variable domain (remainder filled in from reference TRBV9 and TRBJ2-5): DSGVTQTPKHLITATGQRVTLRCSPRSGDLSVYWYQQSLDQGLQFLIQYYNGEERAKGNILERFSAQQFPDLHSELNLSSLELGDSALYFCASSVGASTETQYFGPGTRLLVL.

This chain connects TRBV5-6 to TRBJ1-3, with D possibly being TRBD1 (5 bases). CDR1 and CDR2 from the germline V gene are SGHDT and YYEEEE. The V and J ends lost 4 bases and 0 bases respectively, with 17 bases between them. The CDR3 has 17 amino acids. CDR3 region: CASSLPSGTDSGNTIYF. The DNA of the CDR3 is TGTGCCAGCAGCCTTCCCTCCGGGACGGACTCTGGAAACACCATATATTTT.

This clone was seen only once. CDR3 bases: TGTGCCAGCAGTGCCATGACAGTCCGCACTAACTATGGCTACACCTTC. It is translated as CASSAMTVRTNYGYTF. The chain carries TRBV7-9 and TRBJ1-2; possible D gene TRBD1, 5 bases. This CDR3 spans 16 amino acids. CDR1 SEHNR and CDR2 FQNEAQ come from the germline V gene (reference sequence). V lost 6 bases and J lost 0, with 17 bases in between.

This clone was counted only a few times. The chain carries TRBV5-5 and TRBJ2-2; D remains ambiguous. Trimming stripped 4 bases from V and 3 bases from J, with 7 bases between. CDR1 and CDR2 (germline): SGHKS, YYEKEE (reference sequence). CDR3 size: 13 residues. CDR3 amino acids: CASSRRYTGELFF. In nucleotides, the CDR3 is TGTGCCAGCAGCCGACGGTACACCGGGGAGCTGTTTTTT.

J is TRBJ2-2 and V is TRBV28, with D possibly matching TRBD1 (5 bases). Germline-derived CDR1 and CDR2 are MDHEN and SYDVKM. Trimming stripped 8 bases from V and 3 bases from J, with 16 bases between. This CDR3 has 15 residues. As DNA, the CDR3 is TGTGCCAGCCACTCCGGAAGGGGATACACCGGGGAGCTGTTTTTT. Protein product: CASHSGRGYTGELFF.

As concerns this clone: An end of the junction does not agree with germline; a read error may underlie this. V usage is TRBV16 and J usage is TRBJ2-7; 7 nucleotides agree with TRBD2. There are 13 residues in the CDR3. From germline, CDR1 is KGHSY and CDR2 FQNENV. Written as DNA, the CDR3 is TGTGCCAGCCGCCACGGGGGGACCTACGAGCAGTACTTC. Its translation: CASRHGGTYEQYF.

The rearrangement joins TRBV29-1 to TRBJ1-3; D not resolved. Per the germline V gene, CDR1 is SQVTM and CDR2 is ANQGSEA. The germline V and J ends were trimmed by 4 bases and 0 bases, with 10 bases remaining between them. CDR3 size: 14 residues. CDR3 loop: CSVGLPSSGNTIYF. The CDR3 nucleotides are TGCAGCGTTGGCCTACCGTCCTCTGGAAACACCATATATTTT.

V usage is TRBV28 and J usage is TRBJ1-2, with 8 bases that match TRBD1. V was pared by 8 bases and J by 4 bases, with 12 bases of the junction left unmatched. In germline, CDR1 is MDHEN, CDR2 SYDVKM. The length of the CDR3 is 15 residues. The CDR3 here is CASGRTGRFLYGYTF. CDR3 DNA sequence: TGTGCCAGCGGAAGGACAGGGAGATTCCTCTATGGCTACACCTTC.

This chain connects TRBV28 to TRBJ1-5, with D possibly matching TRBD1 (5 bases). This CDR3 has 15 amino acids. V dropped 10 bases and J dropped 4 bases, with 20 bases sitting between them. Germline V gene lookup returns CDR1 MDHEN and CDR2 SYDVKM. The CDR3 loop reads CATEPGGLGNQPQHF. For the CDR3, the DNA is TGTGCCACCGAACCCGGGGGGTTGGGGAATCAGCCCCAGCATTTT.

The J gene is TRBJ2-7, the V gene TRBV27, with TRBD2 matching over 11 bases. The CDR3 is 15 amino acids. Germline lookup yields CDR1 MNHEY and CDR2 SMNVEV (reference sequence). The V and J ends lost 5 bases and 0 bases, in that order; junction bases with no gene match: 3. In DNA form, the CDR3 reads TGTGCCAGCAGTCCAACTAGCGGGAGCTCCTACGAGCAGTACTTC. Its translation: CASSPTSGSSYEQYF.

The gene calls are TRBV20-1 and TRBJ2-3; no clear D. Trimming removed 6 bases at V and 4 bases at J, with 5 bases between. The CDR3 has 10 amino acids. Germline V gene sequence: CDR1 DFQATT, CDR2 SNEGSKA (reference sequence). The DNA for the CDR3 is TGCAGTGCCTTCCCAGATACGCAGTATTTT. This encodes CSAFPDTQYF.